These 19 T cell receptor beta chains originate from one sample sequenced in a study of shared T cell receptors in the human thymus. Clones were read by immunoSEQ multiplex PCR, and TCRdb kept only the in-frame ones, dropping some. The sample has roughly 660,000 clones; around nine tenths are singletons. This sample was also put to use in a study of human thymus T cells.

Sequences were obtained from thymocytes. Receptors were obtained from a boy under three years old with a congenital heart defect.

The chain couples TRBV27 to TRBJ2-3; a weak D match, TRBD1 (5 bases). Germline V gives CDR1 MNHEY, CDR2 SMNVEV (reference sequence). V dropped 2 bases and J dropped 0 bases, with 12 bases sitting between them. The CDR3 has 16 residues. CDR3 DNA: TGTGCCAGCAGTTTAAACAGGAGCACTAGCACAGATACGCAGTATTTT. This translates into CASSLNRSTSTDTQYF.

This chain links TRBV18 with TRBJ2-7; possibly TRBD2 for D (5 bases). CDR1 is KGHSH and CDR2 is LQKENI in the germline V gene. Trimming removed 3 bases from V and 4 bases from J, with 13 bases in between. The length of the CDR3 is 14 residues. In DNA, the CDR3 is TGTGCCAGCTCACCCCCGGGAAATAGTTACGAGCAGTACTTC. It is translated as CASSPPGNSYEQYF.

The chain couples TRBV2 to TRBJ1-5, with D possibly matching TRBD1 (6 bases). Trimming pared 5 bases from V and 2 bases from J, leaving 22 bases between. Germline V gene data show CDR1 as SNHLY and CDR2 as FYNNEI. CDR3 length: 18 amino acids. The CDR3 reads CASSRKRTEAIGNQPQHF. CDR3 DNA sequence: TGTGCCAGCAGTCGTAAGCGGACAGAAGCTATAGGCAATCAGCCCCAGCATTTT.

The rearrangement uses TRBV19 and TRBJ1-2; 10 bases are shared with TRBD1. The V segment lost 5 bases and the J segment 3 bases; nucleotides outside the gene matches: 12. The CDR3 runs to 17 residues. Germline values: CDR1 LNHDA, CDR2 SQIVND (reference sequence). CDR3 in amino acids: CASSPWTGGILDYGYTF. The CDR3 nucleotides read TGTGCCAGTAGTCCCTGGACAGGGGGGATCTTAGACTATGGCTACACCTTC. Full variable domain (missing parts from reference TRBV19 and TRBJ1-2): DGGITQSPKYLFRKEGQNVTLSCEQNLNHDAMYWYRQDPGQGLRLIYYSQIVNDFQKGDIAEGYSVSREKKESFPLTVTSAQKNPTAFYLCASSPWTGGILDYGYTFGSGTRLTVV.

Turning to this clone: Other DNA variants within this sample encode the same CDR3. The J gene is TRBJ1-2, the V gene TRBV2, with D maybe TRBD1 (5 bases). Germline CDR1 SNHLY, CDR2 FYNNEI. The CDR3 length is 11 residues. V lost 3 bases and J 7 bases, leaving 6 bases between the germline ends. The CDR3 spells CASSDGGGYTF. The CDR3 DNA reads TGTGCCAGCAGTGACGGGGGTGGCTACACCTTC.

The V gene is TRBV29-1, the J gene TRBJ2-7; D gene uncertain. From germline, CDR1 is SQVTM and CDR2 ANQGSEA. V was pared by 1 base and J by 2 bases, with 12 bases between. CDR3 length: 14 residues. CDR3 in amino acids: CSVEGSVFPYEQYF. The CDR3 DNA reads as TGCAGCGTTGAAGGTTCCGTTTTTCCCTACGAGCAGTACTTC.

The rearrangement links TRBV30 to TRBJ1-3; no clear D. Germline V gene lookup returns CDR1 GTSNPN and CDR2 SVGIG (reference sequence). V was shortened by 3 bases and J by 0 bases, with 9 bases between the two germline ends. The CDR3 sequence is 14 residues long. The CDR3 DNA follows: TGTGCCTGGAGGCCCGGCGGCTCTGGAAACACCATATATTTT. Its translation is CAWRPGGSGNTIYF.

Only one count was recorded for this clone. The V call is TRBV5-1, the J call TRBJ1-2; 11 bases map to TRBD1. CDR3 size: 14 residues. CDR1 is SGHRS, CDR2 YFSETQ, per germline. V lost 3 bases, J lost 8 bases, and 6 bases stayed unmatched. CDR3 sequence: CASSSGQGEAGYTF. The CDR3 DNA reads TGCGCCAGCAGCTCGGGACAGGGGGAGGCGGGCTACACCTTC.

The chain has TRBV4-1 and TRBJ2-1, with 9 bases matching TRBD2. Germline loops: CDR1 MGHRA, CDR2 YSYEKL. This CDR3 region has 16 residues. V shed 4 bases and J 9 bases; nucleotides not matched to a gene: 13. CDR3 coding DNA: TGCGCCAGCAGCCCTGCCCGAACTAGCGGGTCATCTGAGCAGTTCTTC. Translated, it gives CASSPARTSGSSEQFF.

The chain combines TRBV19 with TRBJ1-2; 7 nucleotides align to TRBD1. With V trimmed by 8 bases and J by 2 bases, 5 bases remained unmatched. The CDR3 extends over 13 amino acids. CDR1 and CDR2 from the germline V gene are LNHDA and SQIVND (reference sequence). This CDR3 is CASRTGQNYGYTF. The CDR3 DNA reads TGTGCCAGTCGAACGGGACAGAACTATGGCTACACCTTC.

J is TRBJ2-1 and V is TRBV5-1, with D maybe TRBD1 (5 bases). CDR1 is SGHRS, CDR2 YFSETQ, per germline. V was shortened by 0 bases and J by 5 bases, with 12 bases between the two germline ends. The CDR3 is 15 residues long. The CDR3 spells CASSLARDRDNEQFF. For the CDR3, the DNA is TGCGCCAGCAGCTTGGCCAGGGATAGGGACAATGAGCAGTTCTTC.

The chain links TRBV6-5 to TRBJ2-2; 8 nucleotides align to TRBD1. Germline V gives CDR1 MNHEY, CDR2 SVGAGI. With V trimmed by 5 bases and J by 6 bases, 5 bases remained unmatched. CDR3 length equals 14 residues. This CDR3 is CASSDRGDAGELFF. CDR3 bases: TGTGCCAGCAGTGACAGGGGAGACGCCGGGGAGCTGTTTTTT.

This clone appeared once. V usage is TRBV4-2 and J usage is TRBJ2-7; 9 positions match TRBD1. The CDR3 is 16 residues long. The germline V gene encodes CDR1 LGHNA and CDR2 YNFKEQ. With 3 bases clipped from V and 7 bases from J, the junction kept 13 bases outside the gene matches. CDR3 sequence (DNA): TGTGCCAGCAGCCATGACTGTGGGACAGGGCAGAGTGAGCAGTACTTC. The encoded protein is CASSHDCGTGQSEQYF.

The chain has TRBV7-5 and TRBJ2-7; no check of the table's D call, TRBD2, against the DNA was made. TRBV7-5 corresponds to a pseudogene. The length of the CDR3 is 13 residues. The CDR3 DNA is TGTGTCAGAAGCTGGGACTCCAGTTACGAGCAGTACTTC. Its translation is CVRSWDSSYEQYF.

The genes are TRBV7-6 and TRBJ2-7; 14 bases agree with TRBD2. The CDR3 has 16 residues. After removal of 4 bases from V and 3 bases from J, the junction contained 5 bases not matched to a gene. The germline V gene has CDR1 SGHVS and CDR2 FNYEAQ. CDR3 residues: CASSSGLAGECYEQYF. CDR3 DNA sequence: TGTGCCAGCAGCTCGGGACTAGCGGGAGAATGCTACGAGCAGTACTTC.

J is TRBJ2-7 and V is TRBV7-9; TRBD2 matches at 7 bases. The V gene's germline CDR1 is SEHNR and CDR2 FQNEAQ (reference sequence). V shed 1 base, J shed 1 base, and the junction held 7 bases outside the gene matches. The CDR3 totals 16 residues. CDR3 in DNA: TGTGCCAGCAGCTTAGTAGGGAGGGGACGGTCCTACGAGCAGTACTTC. Its translation: CASSLVGRGRSYEQYF. The whole variable domain, remainder taken from reference TRBV7-9 and TRBJ2-7, is DTGVSQNPRHKITKRGQNVTFRCDPISEHNRLYWYRQTLGQGPEFLTYFQNEAQLEKSRLLSDRFSAERPKGSFSTLEIQRTEQGDSAMYLCASSLVGRGRSYEQYFGPGTRLTVT.

The chain carries TRBV19 and TRBJ1-4, with a weak D call TRBD1 (5 bases). The CDR3 runs to 14 residues. CDR1 is LNHDA, CDR2 SQIVND, per germline (reference sequence). Between the trimmed V and J ends, which lost 5 bases and 11 bases, there was a span of 18 bases. The CDR3: CASSPRDPFVKLFF. The CDR3 bases are TGTGCCAGTAGTCCGCGGGACCCTTTTGTGAAACTGTTTTTT.

The chain combines TRBV5-6 with TRBJ2-5; weak D call: TRBD2 (5 bases). The ends were cut back, 4 bases at V and 4 bases at J, with 17 bases in the middle. The CDR3 length is 15 residues. CDR1 and CDR2 from the germline V gene are SGHDT and YYEEEE. This CDR3 reads CASSDAASGGETQYF. The CDR3 region has the DNA TGTGCCAGCAGCGACGCAGCCTCAGGAGGAGAGACCCAGTACTTC. Supplemented by reference TRBV5-6 and TRBJ2-5, the full variable domain reads DAGVTQSPTHLIKTRGQQVTLRCSPKSGHDTVSWYQQALGQGPQFIFQYYEEEERQRGNFPDRFSGHQFPNYSSELNVNALLLGDSALYLCASSDAASGGETQYFGPGTRLLVL.

This chain uses TRBV6-1 with TRBJ2-7; D perhaps matches TRBD1 (7 bases). This CDR3 comprises 16 residues. V was shortened by 0 bases and J by 3 bases, with 15 bases between the two germline ends. Germline-derived CDR1 and CDR2 are MNHNS and SASEGT. This chain's CDR3 is CASSEARAGGYYEQYF. In DNA form, the CDR3 reads TGTGCCAGCAGTGAAGCCCGGGCAGGGGGGTACTACGAGCAGTACTTC.